This T cell receptor (beta chain) was found in a study of response to subunit inactivated influenza vaccine listed by TCRdb under 2018. Looking at the study overall: Deep quantitative profiling of the T cell receptor repertoire was used in the study to follow responses to a trivalent subunit inactivated influenza vaccine.

The paper's findings and limits, for the study overall: According to the authors, only a limited number of new T cells may be recruited by each seasonal influenza vaccination.

The library came from RT-PCR. The data were produced on an Illumina HiSeq 2500. TCRdb's own reprocessing of the public reads used fastp at Q25 and MiXCR and kept productive beta chains. Every entry covers one CDR3 protein and lists the most common genes and DNA from its rows. The sample has hundreds of thousands of distinct CDR3 sequences on record, around 18% of them singletons. About a tenth of the sample rests with the top ten. About this clonotype itself: This clone's antigen is unknown. Per-base qualities were not stored, and no clone one base away is much larger.

This specimen consisted of PBMCs from blood, obtained 5 days after vaccination. This clonotype was obtained from a man between 45 and 60 years old who received an inactivated influenza vaccine. Donor details come from another sample of the same person, matched by shared clones.

Here the CDR3 is given as CASSLESGTRNSPLHF. The nucleotide sequence is TGCGCCAGCAGCTTGGAGAGTGGGACGAGAAATTCACCCCTCCACTTT. The rearranged segments are TRBV5-1 and TRBJ1-6, with TRBD1 tentatively as D gene (5 bases match). V is cut by 0 bases and J by 7 bases, and the space between the germline ends is 14 bases. CDR1 and CDR2 (SGHRS, YFSETQ) derive from the germline V gene. The CDR3 runs 16 amino acids, cysteine and phenylalanine included. The read is trimmed to its CDR3 DNA, 48 bases read in frame from base 1.